The 13 T cell receptor beta chains below were found in one sample sequenced in a study of T cell repertoires in cytomegalovirus infection (dated by TCRdb to about 2019). What the treatment or condition label conveys for this sample: in vitro stimulation with specific CMV peptide epitopes to enrich CMV-specific T cells. TCRdb records Illumina HiSeq 1500 as the sequencer. The public sequencing data were trimmed at Q25 with fastp and processed into clonotypes with MiXCR by TCRdb, which kept only in-frame beta chains. Identical CDR3 protein sequences are pooled into one entry, listed with their most common genes and DNA. This sample gives around 900,000 distinct CDR3 sequences in total; more than 25% of them show up just once. The ten largest clonotypes hold over 12% of the sample. Their antigens remain unidentified. The sequencing here drew on cultured CD8+ T cells from PBMCs, taken from culture after CMV antigen stimulation. The source of these receptors is a human donor in good health (CMV status not recorded). Some clones in this sample may be carry-over from other donors' samples.

The chain couples TRBV12-3 or TRBV12-4 to TRBJ2-1, with 7 positions matching TRBD2. CDR3 size: 15 residues. V lost 3 bases and J lost 0; bases outside the gene matches: 2. As DNA, the CDR3 is TGTGCCAGCAGTTTCCTAGCGGCCTCCTACAATGAGCAGTTCTTC. This gives the protein CASSFLAASYNEQFF.

The chain couples TRBV6-2 or TRBV6-3 to TRBJ1-2; D is possibly TRBD1 (5 bases). The CDR3 totals 14 residues. Germline-derived CDR1 and CDR2 are MNHEY and SVGEGT. Trimming shortened V by 2 bases and J by 6 bases, and 13 bases separated the two germline ends. Here the CDR3 reads CASSYVQGGDGYTF. The DNA for the CDR3 is TGTGCCAGCAGTTACGTGCAGGGAGGAGATGGCTACACCTTC.

This chain connects TRBV2 to TRBJ2-2; D remains ambiguous. V was trimmed by 4 bases and J by 1 base, leaving 10 bases between them. Per the germline V gene, CDR1 is SNHLY and CDR2 is FYNNEI. This CDR3 spans 15 amino acids. Here the CDR3 reads CASSVAGENTGELFF. CDR3 coding DNA: TGTGCCAGCAGTGTGGCAGGCGAGAACACCGGGGAGCTGTTTTTT.

This chain connects TRBV7-6 to TRBJ1-4; TRBD1 is a possible D gene (5 bases). Germline CDR1 and CDR2: SGHVS and FNYEAQ. The CDR3 runs 13 residues. V shed 6 bases and J shed 7 bases, with 12 bases lying between them. In nucleotides, the CDR3 is TGTGCCAGCAGAGGGGAGGAGGGTGAAAAACTGTTTTTT. As protein: CASRGEEGEKLFF. Full variable domain (rest looked up from reference TRBV7-6 and TRBJ1-4): GAGVSQSPRYKVTKRGQDVALRCDPISGHVSLYWYRQALGQGPEFLTYFNYEAQQDKSGLPNDRFSAERPEGSISTLTIQRTEQRDSAMYRCASRGEEGEKLFFGSGTQLSVL.

This clonotype was counted a few times. V and J are TRBV12-3 or TRBV12-4 and TRBJ2-7; no definite D call. The CDR3 consists of 13 residues. The germline V and J ends were trimmed by 7 bases and 2 bases, with 12 bases remaining between them. CDR3 amino acids: CASTPTPTYEQYF. The CDR3, as DNA: TGTGCCAGCACCCCGACACCTACCTACGAGCAGTACTTC.

This rearrangement joins TRBV2 to TRBJ2-1, with 11 bases that match TRBD2. Germline V gene sequence: CDR1 SNHLY, CDR2 FYNNEI. This CDR3 spans 14 amino acids. Germline trimming cut 6 bases from V and 9 bases from J; bases unmatched to any gene: 7. CDR3 nucleotides: TGTGCCAGCAGCCTTAGCGGGGGGGCGAGTGAGCAGTTCTTC. It specifies CASSLSGGASEQFF.

The chain is built from TRBV10-3 and TRBJ1-1, with D maybe TRBD1 (5 bases). Germline V lookup: CDR1 ENHRY, CDR2 SYGVKD. The V and J ends lost 3 bases and 3 bases respectively, with 17 bases between them. The CDR3 consists of 16 residues. The CDR3 sequence is CAISEWGTGLYTEAFF. The CDR3 region has the DNA TGTGCCATCAGTGAATGGGGAACAGGCTTATACACTGAAGCTTTCTTT.

This clonotype was picked up a small number of times. The chain couples TRBV19 to TRBJ1-2; D call uncertain. This CDR3 has 13 residues. CDR1 is LNHDA, CDR2 SQIVND, per germline (reference sequence). V was clipped by 3 bases and J by 8 bases, with 13 bases between them. CDR3 DNA sequence: TGTGCCAGTAGTATTGACACGAGTTTCGGCTACACCTTC. Translating gives CASSIDTSFGYTF. Together with reference TRBV19 and TRBJ1-2, the CDR3 gives the full variable domain: DGGITQSPKYLFRKEGQNVTLSCEQNLNHDAMYWYRQDPGQGLRLIYYSQIVNDFQKGDIAEGYSVSREKKESFPLTVTSAQKNPTAFYLCASSIDTSFGYTFGSGTRLTVV.

This clonotype was seen repeatedly, ten times or more. The chain combines TRBV7-2 with TRBJ1-6, with D uncertain. This CDR3 region has 19 residues. V was shortened by 3 bases and J by 0 bases, with 18 bases between the two germline ends. From germline, CDR1 is SGHTA and CDR2 FQGNSA. The CDR3 DNA is TGTGCCAGCAGCTTTCCGATACACGAGTTAAGCTCCTATAATTCACCCCTCCACTTT. This translates into CASSFPIHELSSYNSPLHF.

This clonotype was found a few times. The chain is built from TRBV7-2 and TRBJ1-2, with TRBD1 matching over 10 bases. Trimming removed 5 bases from V and 3 bases from J; junction bases left unmatched: 9. The CDR3 extends over 16 amino acids. CDR1 is SGHTA, CDR2 FQGNSA, per germline. CDR3: CASSLRTGGVHYGYTF. DNA for the CDR3: TGTGCCAGCAGCCTTAGGACAGGGGGAGTCCACTATGGCTACACCTTC.

V and J are TRBV20-1 and TRBJ2-4; TRBD2 matches at 11 bases. Germline values: CDR1 DFQATT, CDR2 SNEGSKA (reference sequence). Trimming cost V 0 bases and J 1 base; bases outside gene matches: 11. This CDR3 is built from 19 residues. Here the CDR3 DNA reads TGCAGTGCTAGAGATCTGGTTAGCGGGGGGGCTAGGGCCAAAAACATTCAGTACTTC. This encodes CSARDLVSGGARAKNIQYF.

This clonotype showed up just a few times. The chain couples TRBV19 to TRBJ1-2; D is uncertain. Per the germline V gene, CDR1 is LNHDA and CDR2 is SQIVND (reference sequence). This CDR3 spans 12 amino acids. V shed 6 bases and J shed 8 bases, with 13 bases lying between them. CDR3 coding DNA: TGTGCCAGTAGAGAAACCACGAGGGGCTACACCTTC. Translation: CASRETTRGYTF.

This chain links TRBV28 with TRBJ2-2; 8 bases are shared with TRBD1. The V segment lost 3 bases and the J segment 6 bases; nucleotides outside the gene matches: 9. The CDR3 loop spans 16 amino acids. In germline, CDR1 is MDHEN, CDR2 SYDVKM. This CDR3 reads CASSFLGTGGPGELFF. DNA for the CDR3: TGTGCCAGCAGTTTCCTCGGGACAGGAGGACCCGGGGAGCTGTTTTTT.